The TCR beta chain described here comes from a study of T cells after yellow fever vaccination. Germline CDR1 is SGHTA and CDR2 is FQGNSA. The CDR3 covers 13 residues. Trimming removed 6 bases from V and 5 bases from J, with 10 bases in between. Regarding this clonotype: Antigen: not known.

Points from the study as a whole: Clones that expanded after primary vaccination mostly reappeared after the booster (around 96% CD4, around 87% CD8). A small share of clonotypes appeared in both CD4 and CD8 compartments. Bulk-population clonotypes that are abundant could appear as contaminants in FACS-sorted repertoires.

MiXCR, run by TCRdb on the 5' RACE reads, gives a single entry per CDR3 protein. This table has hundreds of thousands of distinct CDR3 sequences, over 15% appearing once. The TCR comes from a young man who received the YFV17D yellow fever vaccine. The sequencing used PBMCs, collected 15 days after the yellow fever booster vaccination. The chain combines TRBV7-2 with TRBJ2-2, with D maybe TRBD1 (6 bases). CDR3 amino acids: CASSPGTTGELFF. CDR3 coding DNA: TGTGCCAGCAGTCCCGGGACAACCGGGGAGCTGTTTTTT.